Following are 7 T cell receptor beta chains from one sample sequenced in a study of CD8 T cells in ankylosing spondylitis. Overall study results and limits: It appeared that ankylosing spondylitis blood was characterized by a TCR beta motif of fewer than ten highly homologous variants.

TCRdb recomputed calls from the 5' RACE reads with MiXCR, one row per CDR3 protein. The sample has hundreds of thousands of distinct CDR3 sequences; around 26% are singletons. Which antigens these TCRs recognize remains unknown. Sequences were obtained from blood, either unsorted or a sorted T cell fraction (not recorded which). These receptor sequences come from a male donor with ankylosing spondylitis.

This clonotype was counted only a few times. This chain uses TRBV11-1 with TRBJ2-3; D gene ambiguous. Trimming stripped 2 bases from V and 6 bases from J, with 12 bases between. Germline V gene sequence: CDR1 SGHAT, CDR2 FQDESV (reference sequence). The CDR3 has 14 amino acids. This CDR3 reads CASSLIQLSDTQYF. As DNA, the CDR3 is TGTGCCAGCAGCTTAATACAGCTCAGCGATACGCAGTATTTT. The variable domain in full, with the rest retrieved from reference TRBV11-1 and TRBJ2-3, is EAEVAQSPRYKITEKSQAVAFWCDPISGHATLYWYRQILGQGPELLVQFQDESVVDDSQLPKDRFSAERLKGVDSTLKIQPAELGDSAMYLCASSLIQLSDTQYFGPGTRLTVL.

The chain combines TRBV3-1 with TRBJ2-3, with 9 bases matching TRBD2. J lost 0 bases, V lost 5 bases, and 3 bases had no gene match. Germline V gene lookup returns CDR1 LGHDT and CDR2 YNNKEL (reference sequence). CDR3 length equals 15 residues. The CDR3 sequence: CASSSSGASTDTQYF. CDR3 nucleotide sequence: TGTGCCAGCAGCTCTAGCGGGGCTAGCACAGATACGCAGTATTTT.

In this sample, this clonotype turned up many times. The chain links TRBV29-1 to TRBJ2-1; TRBD2 matches 12 bases. V was clipped by 4 bases and J by 10 bases; unmatched bases: 11. Germline-derived CDR1 and CDR2 are SQVTM and ANQGSEA. The CDR3 totals 15 residues. CDR3 sequence: CSVGGGLAGGREQFF. The CDR3 bases are TGCAGCGTTGGGGGAGGGCTAGCGGGAGGGCGAGAGCAGTTCTTC.

This clonotype was counted between two and nine times. The chain couples TRBV9 to TRBJ2-3; D remains unclear. Germline-derived CDR1 and CDR2 are SGDLS and YYNGEE. This CDR3 spans 14 amino acids. The ends were cut back, 0 bases at V and 5 bases at J, with 10 bases in the middle. The CDR3 coding sequence is TGTGCCAGCAGCGTAGGTGGGCTCCAAGATACGCAGTATTTT. Amino acids: CASSVGGLQDTQYF.

The chain combines TRBV7-6 with TRBJ1-3; D is perhaps TRBD1 (5 bases). CDR1 and CDR2 from the germline V gene are SGHVS and FNYEAQ. V was clipped by 7 bases and J by 5 bases, with 18 bases between them. CDR3 length equals 15 residues. As DNA, the CDR3 is TGTGCCAGCACATTGGGGCCGGGACGGAGAAACACCATATATTTT. Protein: CASTLGPGRRNTIYF.

The chain is built from TRBV20-1 and TRBJ2-7; TRBD2 might be the D (5 bases). CDR3 size: 13 residues. Trimming took 6 bases from V and 3 from J, leaving 15 bases between them. Germline lookup yields CDR1 DFQATT and CDR2 SNEGSKA (reference sequence). Here the CDR3 DNA reads TGCAGTGCATTCCGGGATCTGGGCTACGAGCAGTACTTC. This gives the protein CSAFRDLGYEQYF.

This clonotype has only a few counts. The chain carries TRBV12-3 or TRBV12-4 and TRBJ1-5; 10 bases are a match to TRBD1. The V segment lost 6 bases and the J segment 5 bases; nucleotides outside the gene matches: 4. The CDR3 has 14 residues. As DNA, the CDR3 is TGTGCCAGCAGGGAGACAGGGGGCTATCAGCCCCAGCATTTT. This sequence encodes CASRETGGYQPQHF.